One and the same sample provided the 14 T cell receptor beta chains below, sequenced in a study of blood T cell repertoires in COVID-19. The assay was immunoSEQ multiplex PCR, and TCRdb's table has in-frame clones only and misses some. Here the sample spans around 26,000 clones, 92% being singletons. Sequencing was carried out using peripheral blood. These TCRs come from a human donor in a cohort sampled during active COVID-19.

This chain links TRBV6-5 with TRBJ2-1; D is perhaps TRBD1 (5 bases). V lost 6 bases to trimming and J lost 8 bases, with 14 bases between them. The germline gives CDR1 MNHEY, CDR2 SVGAGI. The CDR3 extends over 13 amino acids. The CDR3 is CASRQGRSHEQFF. In DNA, the CDR3 is TGTGCCAGCAGGCAGGGTCGCTCCCATGAGCAGTTCTTC.

CDR3: CAISEWGTATEAFF. As DNA, the CDR3 is TGTGCCATCAGTGAATGGGGGACAGCCACTGAAGCTTTCTTT. The genes are TRBV10-3 and TRBJ1-1; TRBD1 agrees at 7 bases. The CDR3 totals 14 residues. Losses at the gene ends were 3 bases for V and 4 bases for J; bases not matched to a gene: 5. Germline lookup yields CDR1 ENHRY and CDR2 SYGVKD.

This chain links TRBV6-1 with TRBJ1-2, with D possibly being TRBD1 (5 bases). Per germline, CDR1 MNHNS and CDR2 SASEGT. The CDR3 extends over 16 amino acids. The V end lost 3 bases, the J end lost 7 bases, and 21 bases lay between the germline ends. The CDR3 loop reads CASSDGHGTQQGGYTF. CDR3 in DNA: TGTGCCAGCAGTGATGGACATGGAACTCAGCAAGGTGGCTACACCTTC.

This clone was recorded once. The chain links TRBV6-5 to TRBJ1-2; possible D gene TRBD1, 6 bases. Trimming cost V 0 bases and J 4 bases, with 15 bases left between them. Germline CDR1 and CDR2: MNHEY and SVGAGI. The CDR3 spans 16 residues. CDR3 DNA: TGTGCCAGCAGTTACTCGACGAAAGCGGGGGCCTATGGCTACACCTTC. This translates into CASSYSTKAGAYGYTF.

About this clone: A junction boundary mismatches the germline segment, possibly from a read error. The chain has TRBV5-1 and TRBJ1-2; the match to TRBD1 covers 9 bases. Germline CDR1 reads SGHRS; CDR2 reads YFSETQ. The CDR3 extends over 13 amino acids. This CDR3 reads CASSLGQGWGYTF. Here the CDR3 DNA reads TGCGCCAGCAGTTTGGGACAGGGATGGGGCTACACCTTC.

V is TRBV28 and J is TRBJ2-7, with 9 positions matching TRBD1. Trimming cost V 7 bases and J 0 bases; bases outside gene matches: 4. This CDR3 has 14 residues. Germline CDR1 MDHEN, CDR2 SYDVKM. CDR3 nucleotide sequence: TGTGCCAGCACCGGGACAGGGAGCTCCTACGAGCAGTACTTC. It yields the protein CASTGTGSSYEQYF.

This clone was counted only a few times. This chain joins TRBV7-2 and TRBJ1-2, with 7 bases matching TRBD1. V was pared by 5 bases and J by 8 bases, with 5 bases of the junction left unmatched. Germline CDR1 reads SGHTA; CDR2 reads FQGNSA. The CDR3 has 12 residues. The DNA for the CDR3 is TGTGCCAGCAGCCCACAGGGGAGCGGCTACACCTTC. Its protein is CASSPQGSGYTF.

In this sample, this clone turned up once. This sequence joins TRBV29-1 and TRBJ1-1; D not certain. V lost 7 bases to trimming and J lost 4 bases, with 13 bases between them. Per germline, CDR1 SQVTM and CDR2 ANQGSEA. The CDR3 is 12 residues long. CDR3 sequence (DNA): TGCAGCGCCCCCGGGGTAGGCACTGAAGCTTTCTTT. Protein sequence: CSAPGVGTEAFF.

This clone was observed a few times. This chain joins TRBV19 and TRBJ1-5, with D unclear. Looked up from germline, CDR1 is LNHDA and CDR2 is SQIVND (reference sequence). The CDR3 is 15 amino acids. The V gene lost 1 base and the J gene lost 6 bases, with 13 bases spanning the gap. Written as DNA, the CDR3 is TGTGCCAGTAGTATAGTTCTCGGGGAGCGTCAGCCCCAGCATTTT. The encoded protein is CASSIVLGERQPQHF.

This rearrangement joins TRBV11-3 to TRBJ2-1; D gene ambiguous. The ends were cut back, 5 bases at V and 2 bases at J, with 16 bases in the middle. Germline V gives CDR1 SGHNT, CDR2 YENEEA. This CDR3 is built from 16 residues. The CDR3 sequence: CASSQGLVQPYNEQFF. The CDR3 nucleotides are TGTGCCAGCAGCCAAGGCCTAGTTCAGCCCTACAATGAGCAGTTCTTC.

V is TRBV7-7 and J is TRBJ2-5; D might be TRBD1 (5 bases). The CDR3 consists of 14 residues. The germline V gene has CDR1 SSHAT and CDR2 FNYEAQ (reference sequence). The V end lost 5 bases, the J end lost 4 bases, and 14 bases lay between the germline ends. The CDR3 loop reads CASSQGRGTETQYF. CDR3 bases: TGTGCCAGCAGCCAGGGTAGGGGAACAGAGACCCAGTACTTC. The full variable domain, its missing parts supplied by reference TRBV7-7 and TRBJ2-5, is GAGVSQSPRYKVTKRGQDVTLRCDPISSHATLYWYQQALGQGPEFLTYFNYEAQPDKSGLPSDRFSAERPEGSISTLTIQRTEQRDSAMYRCASSQGRGTETQYFGPGTRLLVL.

The rearrangement uses TRBV7-9 and TRBJ2-3, with D possibly matching TRBD2 (6 bases). Trimming cost V 5 bases and J 11 bases, with 20 bases left between them. CDR1 and CDR2 from the germline V gene are SEHNR and FQNEAQ (reference sequence). CDR3 length: 14 residues. CDR3 in amino acids: CASSGGLGGLGQYF. In DNA, the CDR3 is TGTGCCAGCAGCGGCGGACTGGGGGGTCTGGGGCAGTATTTT.

The rearrangement uses TRBV6-2 or TRBV6-3 and TRBJ2-3; the match to TRBD1 covers 9 bases. Germline loops: CDR1 MNHEY, CDR2 SVGEGT. J lost 0 bases, V lost 5 bases, and 9 bases had no gene match. The CDR3 covers 17 residues. The DNA for the CDR3 is TGTGCCAGCAGTCGTGACAGGGGGGTTACTAGCACAGATACGCAGTATTTT. Protein product: CASSRDRGVTSTDTQYF.

The genes are TRBV7-2 and TRBJ2-3, with TRBD1 as a possible D gene (5 bases). V gave up 6 bases and J gave up 0 bases, with 16 bases separating them. The CDR3 is 16 amino acids. Germline loops: CDR1 SGHTA, CDR2 FQGNSA. For the CDR3, the DNA is TGTGCCAGCAGGGCCGAAAGGGGATTAAGCACAGATACGCAGTATTTT. This gives the protein CASRAERGLSTDTQYF.